The rows below give T cell receptor beta chains drawn from one sample of a study of control samples from healthy donors and cancer patients. TCRdb's table, derived via immunoSEQ multiplex PCR, lists solely in-frame clones and lacks some. The sample lists around 86,000 clones; 70% to 90% were seen once. Material for sequencing was PBMCs. Receptors originate from a woman aged 60 to 75 with head and neck cancer. Both conserved end residues are part of each CDR3. A D gene is named only where the DNA matches it firmly. Size is omitted from some rows. Given values are once, few, many or a class for expanded clones.

v_call: TRBV7-8
clone_size: once
j_call: TRBJ1-6
d_call: TRBD1
cdr3_aa: CASSLARAGGDSPLHF
cdr3_nt: TGTGCCAGCAGCTTAGCTCGGGCAGGGGGCGATTCACCCCTCCACTTT

v_call: TRBV6-2/TRBV6-3
clone_size: -
j_call: TRBJ2-7
d_call: TRBD1
cdr3_aa: CASSFKWGTGKRLYEQYF
cdr3_nt: TGTGCCAGCAGTTTCAAATGGGGGACAGGGAAAAGACTGTACGAGCAGTACTTC

v_call: TRBV19
clone_size: -
j_call: TRBJ1-4
d_call: -
cdr3_aa: CASSTFSTEKLFF
cdr3_nt: TGTGCCAGTAGTACCTTCTCGACCGAAAAACTGTTTTTT

v_call: TRBV3-1/TRBV3-2
clone_size: -
j_call: TRBJ1-5
d_call: -
cdr3_aa: CASSQGRYGNQPQHF
cdr3_nt: TGTGCCAGCAGCCAAGGTCGGTACGGCAATCAGCCCCAGCATTTT

v_call: TRBV19
clone_size: -
j_call: TRBJ1-5
d_call: -
cdr3_aa: CASSMRGNQPQHF
cdr3_nt: TGTGCCAGTAGTATGAGGGGTAATCAGCCCCAGCATTTT

v_call: TRBV25-1
clone_size: -
j_call: TRBJ2-3
d_call: TRBD2
cdr3_aa: CASSELRAGASDTQYF
cdr3_nt: TGTGCCAGCAGTGAATTACGTGCGGGAGCATCAGATACGCAGTATTTT

v_call: TRBV25-1
clone_size: -
j_call: TRBJ2-3
d_call: -
cdr3_aa: CASSARIADTQYF
cdr3_nt: TGTGCCAGCAGTGCCCGGATTGCAGATACGCAGTATTTT

v_call: TRBV2
clone_size: -
j_call: TRBJ2-1
d_call: TRBD2
cdr3_aa: CASSELLAAEQFF
cdr3_nt: TGTGCCAGCAGTGAATTACTAGCGGCTGAGCAGTTCTTC

v_call: TRBV9
clone_size: -
j_call: TRBJ1-2
d_call: -
cdr3_aa: CASSVENYGYTF
cdr3_nt: TGTGCCAGCAGCGTAGAGAACTATGGCTACACCTTC

v_call: TRBV5-1
clone_size: -
j_call: TRBJ1-1
d_call: -
cdr3_aa: CASSKTGTITEAFF
cdr3_nt: TGCGCCAGCAGCAAAACCGGGACCATCACTGAAGCTTTCTTT

v_call: TRBV2
clone_size: -
j_call: TRBJ2-1
d_call: TRBD2
cdr3_aa: CASSPLAGSYNEQFF
cdr3_nt: TGTGCCAGCAGCCCGTTAGCGGGATCCTACAATGAGCAGTTCTTC

v_call: TRBV3-1/TRBV3-2
clone_size: -
j_call: TRBJ1-5
d_call: -
cdr3_aa: CASSQDSRGNQPQHF
cdr3_nt: TGTGCCAGCAGCCAAGATAGCAGGGGCAATCAGCCCCAGCATTTT

v_call: TRBV18
clone_size: -
j_call: TRBJ1-1
d_call: TRBD1
cdr3_aa: CASSRQGENTEAFF
cdr3_nt: TGTGCCAGCTCACGACAGGGGGAGAACACTGAAGCTTTCTTT

v_call: TRBV19
clone_size: -
j_call: TRBJ1-5
d_call: -
cdr3_aa: CASSLAWYWPQHF
cdr3_nt: TGTGCCAGCTCCCTAGCATGGTATTGGCCCCAGCATTTT

v_call: TRBV14
clone_size: once
j_call: TRBJ2-1
d_call: -
cdr3_aa: CASSLFFGGLYNEQFF
cdr3_nt: TGTGCCAGCAGCCTCTTCTTCGGGGGCCTATACAATGAGCAGTTCTTC

v_call: TRBV11-2
clone_size: few
j_call: TRBJ2-7
d_call: -
cdr3_aa: CASSLDRGEEQYF
cdr3_nt: TGTGCCAGCAGCTTAGATCGTGGGGAAGAGCAGTACTTC

v_call: TRBV19
clone_size: once
j_call: TRBJ2-2
d_call: TRBD1
cdr3_aa: CASSSYDRGDTGELFF
cdr3_nt: TGTGCCAGTAGTTCCTACGACAGGGGAGACACCGGGGAGCTGTTTTTT

v_call: TRBV7-6
clone_size: -
j_call: TRBJ2-7
d_call: TRBD2
cdr3_aa: CASSVSSGNYEQYF
cdr3_nt: TGTGCCAGCAGTGTTTCTAGCGGGAACTACGAGCAGTACTTC

v_call: TRBV12-5
clone_size: -
j_call: TRBJ1-2
d_call: -
cdr3_aa: CASGLVRGAGYGYTF
cdr3_nt: TGTGCTAGTGGTTTGGTAAGAGGGGCCGGCTATGGCTACACCTTC